This TCR beta chain was found in a study of shared clonotypes between healthy human individuals. About the research overall: Donors had three CD4 naive, three CD4 memory, two CD8 naive and one CD8 memory plate apiece.

Replicate PCRs for sorted subsets used approximately 220 ng DNA; this equaled tens of thousands of T cell genomes. Sequencing was performed with immunoSEQ multiplex PCR; in TCRdb, only in-frame clones are kept and a portion is missing. The profile shows 2,100,000 or so clones, roughly 95% of them singletons. V lost 5 bases, J lost 1 base, and 8 bases lay in between. In germline, CDR1 is LNHDA, CDR2 SQIVND (reference sequence). The CDR3 length is 13 residues. The TCR comes from a man aged 18 to 30 in good health. The sequenced material came from naive CD4+ T cells sorted from blood. The subset is: CD45RA+ positively selected. The gene calls are TRBV19 and TRBJ1-1; no definite D call. The chain's CDR3 is CASSVSGNTEAFF. The CDR3 region has the DNA TGTGCCAGTAGTGTATCGGGGAACACTGAAGCTTTCTTT.